The rows below give T cell receptor beta chains drawn from one sample of a study of shared clonotypes between healthy human individuals. The data were produced by immunoSEQ multiplex PCR, yet TCRdb's version contains in-frame clones alone and is incomplete. The data contain approximately 2.3 million clones, just over 90% of them singletons. Source material: naive CD4+ T cells from PBMCs. These TCRs come from a man between 18 and 35 years old in good health. Some clones in this sample may be carry-over from other donors' samples. Each CDR3 is given with its conserved first and last residue. Fields, in order: J gene, D gene, V gene, clone size, CDR3 DNA, CDR3 protein. D genes are given only for firm matches. Some rows mark clone size as missing; the rest say once, few, many or name a class of expanded clone.

J gene: TRBJ1-2; D gene: TRBD1; V gene: TRBV7-9; clone size: NA; CDR3 DNA: TGTGCCAGCAGCCAGGGGCAGGGGGTTTTGGTTGGCTACACCTTC; CDR3 protein: CASSQGQGVLVGYTF
J gene: TRBJ1-5; D gene: NA; V gene: TRBV21-1; clone size: NA; CDR3 DNA: TGTGCCAGCAGCAAAGCCCCCACAGGGAAGGGTGGCAGTTCCAATCAGCCCCAGCATTTT; CDR3 protein: CASSKAPTGKGGSSNQPQHF
J gene: TRBJ1-3; D gene: NA; V gene: TRBV5-1; clone size: NA; CDR3 DNA: TGCGCCAGCAGCCCGCCGTCTGATGGAAACACCATATATTTT; CDR3 protein: CASSPPSDGNTIYF
J gene: TRBJ1-1; D gene: NA; V gene: TRBV7-3; clone size: NA; CDR3 DNA: TGTGCCAGCAGCTTTTCCACGGTTCTGAACACTGAAGCTTTCTTT; CDR3 protein: CASSFSTVLNTEAFF
J gene: TRBJ2-1; D gene: TRBD2; V gene: TRBV5-1; clone size: NA; CDR3 DNA: TGCGCCAGCAGCCACGGACTAGCGGGAGACTACAATGAGCAGTTCTTC; CDR3 protein: CASSHGLAGDYNEQFF
J gene: TRBJ1-5; D gene: NA; V gene: TRBV18; clone size: few; CDR3 DNA: TGTGCCAGCTCACCGCAGAGCGGTCAGCCCCAGCATTTT; CDR3 protein: CASSPQSGQPQHF
J gene: TRBJ1-5; D gene: NA; V gene: TRBV19; clone size: NA; CDR3 DNA: TGTGCCAGTAGTATACCCACAGGCCTTAGCAATCAGCCCCAGCATTTT; CDR3 protein: CASSIPTGLSNQPQHF
J gene: TRBJ2-2; D gene: NA; V gene: TRBV5-1; clone size: NA; CDR3 DNA: TGCGCCAGCAGCTTGGCCCTTCAGGGGACCGGGGAGCTGTTTTTT; CDR3 protein: CASSLALQGTGELFF
J gene: TRBJ2-5; D gene: NA; V gene: TRBV28; clone size: NA; CDR3 DNA: TGTGCCAGCAGTTTCGCGGACGCGGAGCAGTACTTC; CDR3 protein: CASSFADAEQYF
J gene: TRBJ2-1; D gene: TRBD2; V gene: TRBV5-1; clone size: NA; CDR3 DNA: TGCGCCAGCACCCAACTAGCGGGAGTAAACAATGAGCAGTTCTTC; CDR3 protein: CASTQLAGVNNEQFF
J gene: TRBJ2-1; D gene: NA; V gene: TRBV28; clone size: NA; CDR3 DNA: TGTGCCAGCAGTTTACGGAGCTCCTACAATGAGCAGTTCTTC; CDR3 protein: CASSLRSSYNEQFF
J gene: TRBJ1-4; D gene: NA; V gene: TRBV7-2; clone size: NA; CDR3 DNA: TGTGCCAGCAGCTTATTTACCGAGGGGTTTCCGCTGTTTTTT; CDR3 protein: CASSLFTEGFPLFF
J gene: TRBJ1-2; D gene: NA; V gene: TRBV4-3; clone size: NA; CDR3 DNA: TGCGCCAGCAGCCAAGTTAGCGGGGACCCCAACTATGGCTACACCTTC; CDR3 protein: CASSQVSGDPNYGYTF
J gene: TRBJ2-1; D gene: NA; V gene: TRBV27; clone size: once; CDR3 DNA: TGTGCCAGCAGTACCCTACAGGGAAAGGGTCAGTTCTTC; CDR3 protein: CASSTLQGKGQFF
J gene: TRBJ1-2; D gene: NA; V gene: TRBV5-1; clone size: NA; CDR3 DNA: TGCGCCAGCAGCATGCCCGGGACGGACCTGGGGGGCTACACCTTC; CDR3 protein: CASSMPGTDLGGYTF
J gene: TRBJ2-3; D gene: NA; V gene: TRBV28; clone size: once; CDR3 DNA: TGTGCCAGCAGTTTTTGGGGGCAGAAAGCCACAGATACGCAGTATTTT; CDR3 protein: CASSFWGQKATDTQYF
J gene: TRBJ1-2; D gene: TRBD1; V gene: TRBV5-1; clone size: NA; CDR3 DNA: TGCGCCAGCAGCCGGGGACAGGGGGACAATGGCTACACCTTC; CDR3 protein: CASSRGQGDNGYTF
J gene: TRBJ2-1; D gene: TRBD2; V gene: TRBV28; clone size: NA; CDR3 DNA: TGTGCCAGCAGATCAACCGGGGGGAAGAATGAGCAGTTCTTC; CDR3 protein: CASRSTGGKNEQFF
J gene: TRBJ1-1; D gene: NA; V gene: TRBV18; clone size: few; CDR3 DNA: TGTGCCAGCTCGCCGGTGGTTCCGACTGAAGCTTTCTTT; CDR3 protein: CASSPVVPTEAFF
J gene: TRBJ1-1; D gene: NA; V gene: TRBV20-1; clone size: few; CDR3 DNA: TGCAGTGCTAGAGAGGCCACTGAAGCTTTCTTT; CDR3 protein: CSAREATEAFF
J gene: TRBJ2-1; D gene: TRBD2; V gene: TRBV7-2; clone size: NA; CDR3 DNA: TGTGCCAGCAGCTTAAGGAGCGGGAGGGCCAGTGATGAGCAGTTCTTC; CDR3 protein: CASSLRSGRASDEQFF
J gene: TRBJ2-1; D gene: NA; V gene: TRBV28; clone size: NA; CDR3 DNA: TGTGCCAGCAACCAGGGAGAGCAGTTCTTC; CDR3 protein: CASNQGEQFF
J gene: TRBJ2-2; D gene: TRBD1; V gene: TRBV7-8; clone size: NA; CDR3 DNA: TGTGCCAGCAGCTCTACGGACAGGGTCACCGGGGAGCTGTTTTTT; CDR3 protein: CASSSTDRVTGELFF
J gene: TRBJ2-4; D gene: NA; V gene: TRBV28; clone size: NA; CDR3 DNA: TGTGCCAGCAGGCAGACGGGAAAAAACATTCAGTACTTC; CDR3 protein: CASRQTGKNIQYF
J gene: TRBJ2-7; D gene: NA; V gene: TRBV19; clone size: NA; CDR3 DNA: TGTGCCAGTAGTATAGTCCACAGAATTCGATCCTACGAGCAGTACTTC; CDR3 protein: CASSIVHRIRSYEQYF
J gene: TRBJ2-5; D gene: NA; V gene: TRBV5-4; clone size: NA; CDR3 DNA: TGTGCCAGCAGAACTTGGTGGGGAGCCGAGACCCAGTACTTC; CDR3 protein: CASRTWWGAETQYF
J gene: TRBJ2-7; D gene: NA; V gene: TRBV5-5; clone size: NA; CDR3 DNA: TGTGCCAGCAGCTTGTGGGAACCCTTACGACTAGTAACCTACGAGCAGTACTTC; CDR3 protein: CASSLWEPLRLVTYEQYF
J gene: TRBJ2-6; D gene: NA; V gene: TRBV10-1; clone size: NA; CDR3 DNA: TGCGCCAGCAGTCCTACAGGGTCAGGGGCCAACGTCCTGACTTTC; CDR3 protein: CASSPTGSGANVLTF
J gene: TRBJ2-3; D gene: NA; V gene: TRBV6-1; clone size: NA; CDR3 DNA: TGTGCCAGCAGTGAGCGCCAGGGGGGAACAGATACGCAGTATTTT; CDR3 protein: CASSERQGGTDTQYF
J gene: TRBJ2-2; D gene: TRBD2; V gene: TRBV7-7; clone size: NA; CDR3 DNA: TGTGCCAGCAGCCCCGGACTAGCAGGAACCGGGGAGCTGTTTTTT; CDR3 protein: CASSPGLAGTGELFF
J gene: TRBJ2-5; D gene: NA; V gene: TRBV27; clone size: NA; CDR3 DNA: TGTGCCAGCAGTTTGGTTTGGACCGGACGGGAGACCCAGTACTTC; CDR3 protein: CASSLVWTGRETQYF
J gene: TRBJ2-7; D gene: TRBD1; V gene: TRBV28; clone size: NA; CDR3 DNA: TGTGCCAGTTGGGACAGCCGGACCCTGGAGCAGTACTTC; CDR3 protein: CASWDSRTLEQYF
J gene: TRBJ2-6; D gene: NA; V gene: TRBV11-2; clone size: NA; CDR3 DNA: TGTGCCAGCAGCTTAAGGGGCGCTGGGGCCAACGTCCTGACTTTC; CDR3 protein: CASSLRGAGANVLTF
J gene: TRBJ2-7; D gene: NA; V gene: TRBV7-2; clone size: NA; CDR3 DNA: TGTGCCAGCAGCCCTCCGGGACTCATCGTAGGGTACTTC; CDR3 protein: CASSPPGLIVGYF
J gene: TRBJ2-7; D gene: NA; V gene: TRBV6-5; clone size: NA; CDR3 DNA: TGTGCCAGCACTCGAGGACGGCCGGGCTACGAGCAGTACTTC; CDR3 protein: CASTRGRPGYEQYF
J gene: TRBJ1-5; D gene: NA; V gene: TRBV19; clone size: once; CDR3 DNA: TGTGCCAGCCGGCGGGCGGAGAATAGCAATCAGCCCCAGCATTTT; CDR3 protein: CASRRAENSNQPQHF
J gene: TRBJ2-7; D gene: TRBD2; V gene: TRBV4-1; clone size: NA; CDR3 DNA: TGCGCCAGCAGCCAAGGAAGAACTAGCGGATCCTACGAGCAGTACTTC; CDR3 protein: CASSQGRTSGSYEQYF
J gene: TRBJ1-5; D gene: NA; V gene: TRBV4-1; clone size: NA; CDR3 DNA: TGCGCCAGCAGCCAAGGGGGGTCCTCCCGCCAAAATCAGCCCCAGCATTTT; CDR3 protein: CASSQGGSSRQNQPQHF
J gene: TRBJ2-1; D gene: TRBD2; V gene: TRBV9; clone size: NA; CDR3 DNA: TGTGCCAGCAGCGTAGGGATAGGCGGGAGCTCCTACAATGAGCAGTTCTTC; CDR3 protein: CASSVGIGGSSYNEQFF
J gene: TRBJ1-2; D gene: NA; V gene: TRBV28; clone size: NA; CDR3 DNA: TGTGCCAGCAGCCCACCCAAGGCTGGCTACACCTTC; CDR3 protein: CASSPPKAGYTF
J gene: TRBJ1-1; D gene: NA; V gene: TRBV28; clone size: NA; CDR3 DNA: TGTGCCAGCAGTTTGGAAGGCCTTTGGAACACTGAAGCTTTCTTT; CDR3 protein: CASSLEGLWNTEAFF
J gene: TRBJ2-1; D gene: NA; V gene: TRBV25-1; clone size: NA; CDR3 DNA: TGTGCCAGCAGCCCAGCCGGGACCGCAAACAATGAGCAGTTCTTC; CDR3 protein: CASSPAGTANNEQFF
J gene: TRBJ1-2; D gene: NA; V gene: TRBV28; clone size: NA; CDR3 DNA: TGTGCCAGCAGTTTATTAGGGGCCCAAAACAACTATGGCTACACCTTC; CDR3 protein: CASSLLGAQNNYGYTF
J gene: TRBJ2-1; D gene: NA; V gene: TRBV4-2; clone size: NA; CDR3 DNA: TGTGCCAGCAGCCAAGAGCGGTTTCTGCTTGACGCCTACAATGAGCAGTTCTTC; CDR3 protein: CASSQERFLLDAYNEQFF
J gene: TRBJ1-3; D gene: NA; V gene: TRBV5-4; clone size: NA; CDR3 DNA: TGTGCCAGCAGCTTAAGGTCTGGAAACACCATATATTTT; CDR3 protein: CASSLRSGNTIYF
J gene: TRBJ2-5; D gene: TRBD1; V gene: TRBV11-3; clone size: NA; CDR3 DNA: TGTGCCAGCAGCCCAGGGACAGACTATTACCAAGAGACCCAGTACTTC; CDR3 protein: CASSPGTDYYQETQYF
J gene: TRBJ2-7; D gene: TRBD1; V gene: TRBV11-2; clone size: NA; CDR3 DNA: TGTGCCAGCAGGCCACAGGGGGCGAAGTACGAGCAGTACTTC; CDR3 protein: CASRPQGAKYEQYF
J gene: TRBJ2-6; D gene: NA; V gene: TRBV5-1; clone size: NA; CDR3 DNA: TGCGCCAGCAGCTGGGGAGGAAGGGGGCACATCTCTGGGGCCAACGTCCTGACTTTC; CDR3 protein: CASSWGGRGHISGANVLTF
J gene: TRBJ1-2; D gene: TRBD1; V gene: TRBV28; clone size: NA; CDR3 DNA: TGTGCCACAGGGGGCAGGGTACGCTATGGCTACACCTTC; CDR3 protein: CATGGRVRYGYTF
J gene: TRBJ1-2; D gene: NA; V gene: TRBV11-2; clone size: NA; CDR3 DNA: TGTGCCAGCAGCTTAGAAGGTAGCAGGGGCGCATACTATGGCTACACCTTC; CDR3 protein: CASSLEGSRGAYYGYTF
J gene: TRBJ1-4; D gene: TRBD1; V gene: TRBV2; clone size: NA; CDR3 DNA: TGTGCCAGCAGGGACAGGACAGGTTACGAAAAACTGTTTTTT; CDR3 protein: CASRDRTGYEKLFF
J gene: TRBJ1-3; D gene: TRBD1; V gene: TRBV5-1; clone size: few; CDR3 DNA: TGCGCCAGCAGCCCGGGACAGGCATCTGGAAACACCATATATTTT; CDR3 protein: CASSPGQASGNTIYF